The rows below give T cell receptor beta chains drawn from one sample of a study of T-cell reconstitution after alpha-beta-depleted transplantation in children. TCRdb reprocessed the PCR reads with MiXCR, giving one entry per CDR3 protein. The sample contains approximately 590,000 distinct CDR3 sequences, under 12% of which appear only once. Sample: PBMCs from the stem cell graft donor, taken from the stem cell graft. The receptors were gathered from a human donor who donated a stem cell graft to a child with acute myeloid leukemia. Each CDR3 is given with its conserved first and last residue. Each record gives: J gene, clone size, D gene, V gene, CDR3 DNA, CDR3 protein. D genes are given only for firm matches. Size is omitted from some rows. Given values are once, few, many or a class for expanded clones.

TRBJ1-5 few . TRBV28 TGTGCCAGCAGTGCAGGGGTTCAGCCCCAGCATTTT CASSAGVQPQHF
TRBJ2-3 few TRBD2 TRBV7-2 TGTGCCAGCAGCTTAGTGTCGGGAGGGATCACAGATACGCAGTATTTT CASSLVSGGITDTQYF
TRBJ1-3 . TRBD1 TRBV25-1 TGTGCCAGCAGTGTAGGGACAGGGGTTCTAAACGGGAACACCATATATTTT CASSVGTGVLNGNTIYF
TRBJ2-4 . TRBD1 TRBV12-3/TRBV12-4 TGTGCCAGCAGTCCGGGACAGGGGGCGCAAAACATTCAGTACTTC CASSPGQGAQNIQYF
TRBJ2-1 . . TRBV5-6 TGTGCCAGCAGCACCTTTGCGGGGTTCCACAATGAGCAGTTCTTC CASSTFAGFHNEQFF
TRBJ1-1 . . TRBV28 TGTGCCAGCAGTTTTAGGCCGCCACAGGGTGAAGCTTTCTTT CASSFRPPQGEAFF
TRBJ2-2 few TRBD2 TRBV5-1 TGCGCCAGCAGCACCGGACTAGCGGGCCATGTCGGGGAGCTGTTTTTT CASSTGLAGHVGELFF
TRBJ2-7 few . TRBV10-3 TGTGCCATCAGTGCCCCGGAGTTGGAGGTGAGGGAGCAGTACTTC CAISAPELEVREQYF
TRBJ2-1 . . TRBV12-3/TRBV12-4 TGTGCCAGCAGTTTTGGGGCCCCCAATGAGCAGTTCTTC CASSFGAPNEQFF
TRBJ2-1 . . TRBV3-1 TGTGCCAGCAGCCAAGAGGGACGGTACAATGAGCAGTTCTTC CASSQEGRYNEQFF
TRBJ2-1 few . TRBV27 TGTGCCAGCAGTTTATCTCGCAGGAAAGTCGATGAGCAGTTCTTC CASSLSRRKVDEQFF
TRBJ2-2 . . TRBV7-2 TGTGCCAGCAGCCACCATCAGGCGGGGAGGAACACCGGGGAGCTGTTTTTT CASSHHQAGRNTGELFF
TRBJ2-1 few . TRBV20-1 TGCAGTGCTAGAGGAGGGGTAATCTACAATGAGCAGTTCTTC CSARGGVIYNEQFF
TRBJ2-7 . TRBD2 TRBV20-1 TGCTGTGCTAGAGATACCCCAAGCGGGAGGTACGAGCAGTACTTC CCARDTPSGRYEQYF
TRBJ2-1 . TRBD2 TRBV30 TGTGCCTGGAGTGCCCTAGCGGGGTACACCCCTGAGCAGTTCTTC CAWSALAGYTPEQFF
TRBJ2-5 many . TRBV24-1 TGTGCCACCAGTGATGCCTCCCTGGGGTTCCAAGAGACCCAGTACTTC CATSDASLGFQETQYF
TRBJ2-1 few TRBD2 TRBV7-2 TGTGCCAGCAGCTCCGGACTAGCGGCCGATGAGCAGTTCTTC CASSSGLAADEQFF
TRBJ1-1 few TRBD1 TRBV4-3 TGCGCCAGCAGCCAATCGACAGGGCGTGGGGACACTGAAGCTTTCTTT CASSQSTGRGDTEAFF
TRBJ2-1 many . TRBV20-1 TGCAGTGCTGCTACCCAGCGGAACAATGAGCAGTTCTTC CSAATQRNNEQFF
TRBJ1-1 . . TRBV27 TGTGCCAGCAGTTTAGGGACCCTGGCCACTGAAGCTTTCTTT CASSLGTLATEAFF
TRBJ1-2 . . TRBV18 TGTGCCAGCTCACCAGACAGACCGACTAACTATGGCTACACCTTC CASSPDRPTNYGYTF
TRBJ2-5 . . TRBV20-1 TGCAGTGCTAGAACCCCCGGGTTTGGGGAGACCCAGTACTTC CSARTPGFGETQYF
TRBJ1-1 few . TRBV5-5 TGTGCCAGCAGCGCTTTAGGGGGGATGAACACTGAAGCTTTCTTT CASSALGGMNTEAFF
TRBJ2-3 many . TRBV3-1 TGTGCCAGCAGCCAAGATCGCTACCAGGCGGATACGCAGTATTTT CASSQDRYQADTQYF
TRBJ2-4 . TRBD1 TRBV25-1 TGTGCCAGCAGTGAATTTGGGACAGGGGACGATACCAAAAACATTCAGTACTTC CASSEFGTGDDTKNIQYF
TRBJ1-5 . TRBD1 TRBV12-3/TRBV12-4 TGTGCCAGCAGCACCCAGGGGGTAATCGGAAATCAGCCCCAGCATTTT CASSTQGVIGNQPQHF
TRBJ2-7 few . TRBV20-1 TGCAGTGCTGAGTTGACGAACTACGAGCAGTACTTC CSAELTNYEQYF
TRBJ2-5 few . TRBV5-1 TGCGCCAGCAGCTTGACCCGGGACGTCAAAGAGACCCAGTACTTC CASSLTRDVKETQYF
TRBJ2-3 . TRBD1 TRBV4-2 TGTGCCAGCAGCCAAGATGGACAGGGGGCAGATACGCAGTATTTT CASSQDGQGADTQYF
TRBJ1-5 many . TRBV21-1 TGTGCCAGCAGCAAAGGACCCACCGGGACAGGGAGTTCACAGCCCCAGCATTTT CASSKGPTGTGSSQPQHF
TRBJ1-1 . . TRBV3-1 TGTGCCAGCCGCCGGGCCCCGTTTGAAGCTTTCTTT CASRRAPFEAFF
TRBJ1-4 . . TRBV12-3/TRBV12-4 TGTGCCAGCAGTTTTCTTGGCGAAAAACTGTTTTTT CASSFLGEKLFF
TRBJ2-7 many TRBD1 TRBV29-1 TGCAGCGCCTCGGGGGACAGGGTCACCTACGAGCAGTACTTC CSASGDRVTYEQYF
TRBJ2-1 few . TRBV29-1 TGCAGCGGAGGAGGAGGGGGCTACAATGAGCAGTTCTTC CSGGGGGYNEQFF